Following are 28 T cell receptor beta chains from one sample sequenced in a study of shared clonotypes between healthy human individuals. Here immunoSEQ multiplex PCR was the method, and the copy in TCRdb shows in-frame clones only, minus some. Of more than 1 million clones in the sample, 75% to 85% were seen once. The specimen was memory CD4+ T cells from PBMCs. Documented subset: CD45RA-negative fraction. These receptors all come from a man aged 18 to 35 in good health. Some clones in this sample may be carry-over from other donors' samples.

This clone has just a few counts. This sample also contains other DNA sequences that code for the same CDR3. The chain couples TRBV30 to TRBJ1-2; D call uncertain. The germline V and J ends were trimmed by 2 bases and 7 bases, with 11 bases remaining between them. Germline V CDR1 and CDR2: GTSNPN, SVGIG (reference sequence). This CDR3 is 12 amino acids long. This chain's CDR3 is CAWSREGSGYTF. The CDR3 DNA sequence: TGTGCCTGGAGTCGAGAGGGTTCTGGCTACACCTTC.

This clone occurred a few times. The rearrangement uses TRBV15 and TRBJ1-2; the match to TRBD1 covers 9 bases. This CDR3 has 16 amino acids. From germline, CDR1 is LNHNV and CDR2 YYDKDF (reference sequence). The J segment lost 0 bases and the V segment lost 6 bases, leaving 8 bases of the junction unmatched. The DNA of the CDR3 is TGTGCCACCAGTAGGGACAGGGATGTCACTAACTATGGCTACACCTTC. Its translation is CATSRDRDVTNYGYTF.

V is TRBV6-5 and J is TRBJ2-3, with unresolved D. The CDR3 is 13 residues long. The V end was cut by 4 bases, the J end by 8 bases, with 13 bases between. Germline CDR1 MNHEY, CDR2 SVGAGI. The CDR3 is CASSLSQIATQYF. CDR3 nucleotides: TGTGCCAGCAGTTTATCCCAAATAGCTACGCAGTATTTT.

The rearrangement joins TRBV5-6 to TRBJ1-4, with TRBD1 matching 10 bases. CDR1 and CDR2 (germline): SGHDT, YYEEEE. V shed 2 bases, J shed 3 bases, and the junction held 7 bases outside the gene matches. There are 17 residues in the CDR3. This chain's CDR3 is CASSLLGQGTPNEKLFF. DNA of the CDR3: TGTGCCAGCAGCTTACTGGGACAGGGGACCCCTAATGAAAAACTGTTTTTT.

The chain joins TRBV6-6 to TRBJ1-2; no reliable D call. Germline V CDR1 and CDR2: MNHNY, SVGAGI (reference sequence). The CDR3 runs to 11 residues. V lost 2 bases, J lost 13 bases, and 11 bases lay in between. In DNA form, the CDR3 reads TGTGCCAGCAGTTACAGGCCACCGCTCACCTTC. Encoded protein: CASSYRPPLTF.

The J gene is TRBJ2-5, the V gene TRBV5-1; the D gene is possibly TRBD2 (6 bases). Looked up from germline, CDR1 is SGHRS and CDR2 is YFSETQ. The CDR3 length is 15 residues. V lost 4 bases and J lost 1, with 14 bases in between. DNA for the CDR3: TGCGCCAGCAGCCCCGGCGGGATAGGCCAAGAGACCCAGTACTTC. This translates into CASSPGGIGQETQYF.

Concerning this clone itself: It differs at one base from a far larger clone, so likely a read error. The chain recombines TRBV6-5 with TRBJ2-7; D ambiguous. CDR3 length: 11 amino acids. Looked up from germline, CDR1 is MNHEY and CDR2 is SVGAGI. V dropped 4 bases and J dropped 2 bases, with 3 bases sitting between them. The CDR3 DNA is TGTGCCAGCAGTTGGGCCTACGAGCAGTACTTC. Translated: CASSWAYEQYF.

The chain uses TRBV14 and TRBJ2-1; maybe TRBD1 (5 bases). The CDR3 has 17 amino acids. From germline, CDR1 is SGHDN and CDR2 FVKESK. The germline V and J ends were trimmed by 4 bases and 8 bases, with 24 bases remaining between them. The CDR3: CASSPQAVDKFWDEQFF. The CDR3 DNA follows: TGTGCCAGCAGCCCACAGGCCGTCGATAAATTTTGGGATGAGCAGTTCTTC.

The rearrangement links TRBV6-1 to TRBJ1-3; D unresolved. Trimming removed 4 bases at V and 3 bases at J, with 7 bases between. CDR3 size: 13 residues. CDR1 and CDR2 from the germline V gene are MNHNS and SASEGT. CDR3 loop: CASSGGLGNTIYF. CDR3 DNA sequence: TGTGCCAGCAGTGGAGGACTTGGAAACACCATATATTTT.

V usage is TRBV18 and J usage is TRBJ1-1; D is unclear. The CDR3 spans 14 residues. The V gene's germline CDR1 is KGHSH and CDR2 LQKENI. Trimming shortened V by 3 bases and J by 7 bases, and 15 bases separated the two germline ends. The CDR3 loop is CASSPHYGLNEAFF. The CDR3 DNA follows: TGTGCCAGCTCACCCCATTATGGGTTGAATGAAGCTTTCTTT.

V and J are TRBV27 and TRBJ1-4; the D is unclear. V dropped 6 bases and J dropped 2 bases, with 7 bases sitting between them. Per germline, CDR1 MNHEY and CDR2 SMNVEV (reference sequence). This CDR3 is 13 amino acids long. The DNA of the CDR3 is TGTGCCAGCAGCGCCCGGACTAATGAAAAACTGTTTTTT. This codes for CASSARTNEKLFF.

With regard to this clone: A read error likely explains this, since a far larger clone differs by one base. V usage is TRBV7-2 and J usage is TRBJ1-5, with 7 nucleotides matching TRBD1. The CDR3 loop spans 13 amino acids. Germline-derived CDR1 and CDR2 are SGHTA and FQGNSA. Trimming took 6 bases from V and 3 from J; bases not matched to a gene: 2. The chain's CDR3 is CASRGQNNQPQHF. In DNA, the CDR3 is TGTGCCAGCAGGGGACAGAACAATCAGCCCCAGCATTTT.

This clone occurred a few times. The chain is built from TRBV6-1 and TRBJ1-4; 9 nucleotides match TRBD1. The V gene end was trimmed by 11 bases and the J gene end by 0 bases; junction bases not matched to a gene: 1. The germline V gene encodes CDR1 MNHNS and CDR2 SASEGT. The CDR3 is 13 residues long. In DNA, the CDR3 is TGTGCCGGACAGGGGACAACTAATGAAAAACTGTTTTTT. Its translation is CAGQGTTNEKLFF.

The chain recombines TRBV6-6 with TRBJ2-2, with D perhaps matching TRBD1 (6 bases). CDR3 size: 15 residues. The germline V gene encodes CDR1 MNHNY and CDR2 SVGAGI (reference sequence). The V end lost 6 bases, the J end lost 2 bases, and 13 bases lay between the germline ends. CDR3 amino acids: CASSEQGPNTGELFF. CDR3 coding DNA: TGTGCCAGCAGCGAACAGGGACCCAACACCGGGGAGCTGTTTTTT.

The genes are TRBV10-2 and TRBJ1-2; 11 positions match TRBD1. This CDR3 is 15 amino acids long. V gave up 3 bases and J gave up 4 bases; unmatched junction bases: 4. Germline CDR1 and CDR2: WSHSY and SAAADI. For the CDR3, the DNA is TGCGCCAGCAGTGATGGGGACAGGGGGTTCTATGGCTACACCTTC. Protein product: CASSDGDRGFYGYTF.

The V gene is TRBV6-6, the J gene TRBJ1-5; no reliable D call. Germline V lookup: CDR1 MNHNY, CDR2 SVGAGI (reference sequence). Trimming took off 0 bases at V and 4 bases at J, with 4 bases between the two ends. The CDR3 loop spans 13 amino acids. In DNA, the CDR3 is TGTGCCAGCAGTTACTCTGAGAATCAGCCCCAGCATTTT. It translates to CASSYSENQPQHF.

The chain joins TRBV4-2 to TRBJ2-5; 7 nucleotides line up with TRBD2. Trimming took 2 bases from V and 5 from J; bases not matched to a gene: 20. Germline loops: CDR1 LGHNA, CDR2 YNFKEQ. This CDR3 is built from 19 residues. CDR3 loop: CASSQRWGLGEGSGETQYF. The CDR3, as DNA: TGTGCCAGCAGCCAACGATGGGGTTTGGGGGAGGGTTCCGGTGAGACCCAGTACTTC.

The chain joins TRBV18 to TRBJ2-5; 11 bases fit TRBD2. The assigned J gene may be wrong: the sequence end matches TRBJ2-7 better. Germline CDR1 reads KGHSH; CDR2 reads LQKENI. The CDR3 is made up of 16 amino acids. In nucleotides, the CDR3 is TGTGCCAGCTCACCAAACATAGCGGGAGGGGCCTACGAGCAGTACTTC. Protein product: CASSPNIAGGAYEQYF.

This clone has just one count. The chain combines TRBV6-1 with TRBJ1-1; D possibly corresponds to TRBD1 (5 bases). The CDR3 has 14 amino acids. Per germline, CDR1 MNHNS and CDR2 SASEGT. The CDR3 is CAINRHGGDPEAFF. The CDR3 DNA sequence: TGTGCAATCAATCGGCACGGGGGAGACCCTGAAGCTTTCTTT.

This chain joins TRBV28 and TRBJ1-5, with D perhaps TRBD1 (6 bases). This CDR3 has 17 amino acids. The germline V gene encodes CDR1 MDHEN and CDR2 SYDVKM. The germline V and J ends were trimmed by 3 bases and 1 base, with 16 bases remaining between them. The CDR3 loop is CASSLGEGGESNQPQHF. CDR3 sequence (DNA): TGTGCCAGCAGTTTGGGGGAGGGGGGTGAGAGCAATCAGCCCCAGCATTTT.

The chain is built from TRBV5-8 and TRBJ2-2; 7 bases map to TRBD2. CDR3 size: 17 residues. V was clipped by 4 bases and J by 0 bases; unmatched bases: 9. Germline CDR1 is SGHTS and CDR2 is YDEGEE. Here the CDR3 reads CASSLLWAGANTGELFF. CDR3 DNA: TGTGCCAGCAGCCTTCTCTGGGCGGGAGCGAACACCGGGGAGCTGTTTTTT.

This clone was seen more than once but under ten times. The V call is TRBV4-1, the J call TRBJ1-1, with D tentatively TRBD1 (5 bases). Trimming took off 3 bases at V and 6 bases at J, with 20 bases between the two ends. This CDR3 comprises 16 residues. CDR1 is MGHRA and CDR2 is YSYEKL in the germline V gene. CDR3 nucleotides: TGCGCCAGCAGCCAGGGAGAACGGGGCCGAGGGGCTGAAGCTTTCTTT. This gives the protein CASSQGERGRGAEAFF.

The V call is TRBV27, the J call TRBJ1-5, with 10 nucleotides matching TRBD1. The CDR3 has 14 amino acids. Germline V lookup: CDR1 MNHEY, CDR2 SMNVEV (reference sequence). V shed 5 bases, J shed 9 bases, and the junction held 7 bases outside the gene matches. CDR3 region: CASSPGTGDRPQHF. For the CDR3, the DNA is TGTGCCAGCAGTCCAGGGACAGGGGATCGGCCCCAGCATTTT.

The chain carries TRBV5-6 and TRBJ2-1; 16 bases are shared with TRBD2. Germline CDR1 reads SGHDT; CDR2 reads YYEEEE. This CDR3 has 15 amino acids. Trimming at V came to 4 bases and at J to 15 bases, leaving 10 bases not matched to a gene. The CDR3 DNA reads as TGTGCCAGCAGCGCTTACGGGACTAGCGGGAGGGGGCTGTTCTTC. Protein: CASSAYGTSGRGLFF.

The chain combines TRBV25-1 with TRBJ2-7, with D possibly being TRBD2 (5 bases). Per germline, CDR1 MGHDK and CDR2 SYGVNS. The CDR3 is made up of 12 amino acids. V gave up 3 bases and J gave up 4 bases, with 7 bases separating them. The CDR3 spells CASSDPGYEQYF. CDR3 bases: TGTGCCAGCAGTGACCCGGGGTACGAGCAGTACTTC.

In this sample, this clone turned up once. The chain carries TRBV4-1 and TRBJ2-1; perhaps TRBD1 as D (6 bases). V shed 4 bases and J shed 7 bases, with 20 bases lying between them. CDR1 and CDR2 from the germline V gene are MGHRA and YSYEKL. This CDR3 region has 16 residues. CDR3 sequence reads: CASSPENAGTLNEQFF. The CDR3 DNA reads TGCGCCAGCAGCCCGGAGAACGCCGGGACATTAAATGAGCAGTTCTTC.

The rearrangement links TRBV19 to TRBJ1-5; TRBD1 agrees at 7 bases. Germline V gives CDR1 LNHDA, CDR2 SQIVND (reference sequence). J was trimmed by 7 bases and V by 6 bases; bases with no gene match: 9. CDR3 length equals 14 residues. CDR3 residues: CASSTTGVGQPQHF. CDR3 nucleotides: TGTGCCAGTAGCACCACAGGGGTGGGGCAGCCCCAGCATTTT. The variable domain in full, with the rest retrieved from reference TRBV19 and TRBJ1-5, is DGGITQSPKYLFRKEGQNVTLSCEQNLNHDAMYWYRQDPGQGLRLIYYSQIVNDFQKGDIAEGYSVSREKKESFPLTVTSAQKNPTAFYLCASSTTGVGQPQHFGDGTRLSIL.

This clone was detected once. The V gene is TRBV4-1, the J gene TRBJ1-3, with D unclear. The V gene lost 3 bases and the J gene lost 3 bases, with 12 bases spanning the gap. Per the germline V gene, CDR1 is MGHRA and CDR2 is YSYEKL. This CDR3 is built from 15 residues. CDR3 coding DNA: TGCGCCAGCAGCCAGAGGACTAATTTTGGAAACACCATATATTTT. It specifies CASSQRTNFGNTIYF.